The present T cell receptor beta chain was sequenced within a study of early T cells in non-severe SARS-CoV-2 infection. Study information: Unpaired chains resulted from sequencing bulk RNA of unsorted whole blood.

Whole-study results and caveats: Database matching using VDJdb favored anti-spike CD8 responses, with private and CD4 specificities left missing.

Germline loops: CDR1 SGHRS, CDR2 YFSETQ. The ends were cut back, 0 bases at V and 8 bases at J, with 15 bases in the middle. The CDR3 length is 15 residues. Tagging with unique molecular identifiers was applied to individual cDNA molecules. One entry per CDR3 protein results from TCRdb running MiXCR on the 5' RACE reads. This table holds some 96,000 distinct CDR3 sequences, 11% found once. At least ten counts were recorded for this clonotype. Its target is not known. J is TRBJ2-1 and V is TRBV5-1, with a weak D call TRBD1 (5 bases). The TCR was taken from an adult who was a healthcare worker with PCR-confirmed SARS-CoV-2 infection or an uninfected control (not recorded which). Specimen: whole blood, collected at baseline. The CDR3 loop is CASSLDAGRSDEQFF. The CDR3 bases are TGCGCCAGCAGCTTGGATGCAGGGCGGTCCGATGAGCAGTTCTTC.